Described below is a single T cell receptor (beta chain) sequence and its context. Its specificity is not known. Profiling relied on immunoSEQ multiplex PCR, and the TCRdb table lists in-frame clones only, not all of them. The profile shows 9,500 or so clones, around 60% of them singletons. The data belong to a study of CD4+ T cells in melanoma. Study observations and caveats: In melanoma, neoantigen-specific CD4+ T cells reportedly differed in differentiation state. CD8+ T cell, macrophage and B cell function reportedly correlated with neoantigen-specific CD4+ T cells.

The sequence came from a human donor with melanoma. The sample taken for sequencing was cells from a culture (not recorded whether cultured in vitro).

The CDR3 DNA is TGCGCCAGCAGCTCAACCGGACTGGGATTTGGAGAGACCCAGTACTTC. It yields the protein CASSSTGLGFGETQYF. The J gene is TRBJ2-5, the V gene TRBV5-1, with a weak D call TRBD2 (5 bases). CDR1 SGHRS and CDR2 YFSETQ come from the germline V gene. The CDR3 runs to 16 residues. Trimming stripped 3 bases from V and 4 bases from J, with 19 bases between. Complete variable domain (other parts from reference TRBV5-1 and TRBJ2-5): KAGVTQTPRYLIKTRGQQVTLSCSPISGHRSVSWYQQTPGQGLQFLFEYFSETQRNKGNFPGRFSGRQFSNSRSEMNVSTLELGDSALYLCASSSTGLGFGETQYFGPGTRLLVL.